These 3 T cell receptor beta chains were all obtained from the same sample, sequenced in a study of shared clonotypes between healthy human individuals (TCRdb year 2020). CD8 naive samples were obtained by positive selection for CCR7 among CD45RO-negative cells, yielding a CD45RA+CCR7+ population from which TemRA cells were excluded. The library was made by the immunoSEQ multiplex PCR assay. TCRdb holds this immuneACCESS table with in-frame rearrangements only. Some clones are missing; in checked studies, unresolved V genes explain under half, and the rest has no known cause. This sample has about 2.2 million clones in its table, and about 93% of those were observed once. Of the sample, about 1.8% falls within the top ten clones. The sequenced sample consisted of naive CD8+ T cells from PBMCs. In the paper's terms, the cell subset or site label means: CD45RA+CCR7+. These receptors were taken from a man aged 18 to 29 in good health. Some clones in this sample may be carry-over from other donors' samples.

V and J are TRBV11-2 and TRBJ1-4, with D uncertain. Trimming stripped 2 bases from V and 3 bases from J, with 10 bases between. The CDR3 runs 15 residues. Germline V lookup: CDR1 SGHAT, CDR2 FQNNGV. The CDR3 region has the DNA TGTGCCAGCAGCTTAAGGCGGCAGGCTAATGAAAAACTGTTTTTT. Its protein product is CASSLRRQANEKLFF.

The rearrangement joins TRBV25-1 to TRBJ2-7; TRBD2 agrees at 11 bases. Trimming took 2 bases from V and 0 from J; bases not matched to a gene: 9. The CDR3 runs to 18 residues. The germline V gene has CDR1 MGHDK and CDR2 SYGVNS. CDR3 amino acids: CASSEKGTSGPSSYEQYF. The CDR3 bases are TGTGCCAGCAGTGAAAAAGGGACTAGCGGACCGAGCTCCTACGAGCAGTACTTC.

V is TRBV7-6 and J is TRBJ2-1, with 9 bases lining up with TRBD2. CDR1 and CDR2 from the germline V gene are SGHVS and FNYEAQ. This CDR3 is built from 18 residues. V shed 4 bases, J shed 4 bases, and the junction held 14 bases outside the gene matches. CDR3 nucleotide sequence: TGTGCCAGCAGCTCCCCCATCCCGCTAGCGGGGCCATACAATGAGCAGTTCTTC. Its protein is CASSSPIPLAGPYNEQFF.